Shown below are 24 T cell receptor beta chains from a single sample sequenced in a study of T cell changes during pregnancy in multiple sclerosis. Some clones are missing from TCRdb's copy, which holds only in-frame ones; the method was immunoSEQ multiplex PCR. Here the sample spans 37,000 or so clones, 88% being singletons. The specimen comprised CD4+ T cells from peripheral blood mononuclear cells, sampled before pregnancy. The receptors here all came from a female donor with multiple sclerosis, enrolled in a pregnancy study.

The rearrangement uses TRBV7-9 and TRBJ2-7, with no clear D. V gave up 4 bases and J gave up 2 bases, with 6 bases separating them. From germline, CDR1 is SEHNR and CDR2 FQNEAQ (reference sequence). CDR3 length: 12 amino acids. Here the CDR3 DNA reads TGTGCCAGCAGCTCCGTTACCTACGAGCAGTACTTC. As protein: CASSSVTYEQYF.

CDR3 residues: CSVDDPVPQYF. The CDR3 nucleotides are TGCAGCGTTGATGATCCGGTACCGCAGTATTTT. J is TRBJ2-3 and V is TRBV29-1; D unresolved. V lost 3 bases to trimming and J lost 10 bases, with 11 bases between them. The CDR3 covers 11 residues. Germline V gene data show CDR1 as SQVTM and CDR2 as ANQGSEA.

The chain has TRBV5-4 and TRBJ2-7; 8 positions match TRBD1. This CDR3 is 14 amino acids long. Germline V gene sequence: CDR1 SGHNT, CDR2 YYREEE (reference sequence). The V gene end was trimmed by 3 bases and the J gene end by 3 bases; junction bases not matched to a gene: 5. The CDR3 here is CASSSGQDVYEQYF. CDR3 sequence (DNA): TGTGCCAGCAGCTCGGGACAGGATGTCTACGAGCAGTACTTC. Variable domain in full (rest from reference TRBV5-4 and TRBJ2-7): ETGVTQSPTHLIKTRGQQVTLRCSSQSGHNTVSWYQQALGQGPQFIFQYYREEENGRGNFPPRFSGLQFPNYSSELNVNALELDDSALYLCASSSGQDVYEQYFGPGTRLTVT.

The J gene is TRBJ2-1, the V gene TRBV6-1, with 12 bases lining up with TRBD2. The CDR3 covers 17 residues. V was pared by 2 bases and J by 8 bases, with 10 bases of the junction left unmatched. Looked up from germline, CDR1 is MNHNS and CDR2 is SASEGT. The CDR3 DNA follows: TGTGCCAGCAGTGAAATGACTAGCGGGAGTTTTTCCTATGAGCAGTTCTTC. Residues: CASSEMTSGSFSYEQFF.

The gene calls are TRBV4-3 and TRBJ2-6; TRBD1 is a possible D gene (5 bases). The CDR3 loop spans 19 amino acids. V lost 0 bases, J lost 4 bases, and 19 bases lay in between. Per the germline V gene, CDR1 is LGHNA and CDR2 is YSLEER. The CDR3 protein is CASSQEEGAILGGANVLTF. The CDR3 DNA reads TGCGCCAGCAGCCAAGAAGAAGGGGCCATTTTGGGGGGGGCCAACGTCCTGACTTTC.

The rearrangement links TRBV5-1 to TRBJ2-3; D remains ambiguous. Germline CDR1 reads SGHRS; CDR2 reads YFSETQ. There are 13 residues in the CDR3. Trimming removed 2 bases from V and 4 bases from J, with 8 bases in between. The CDR3 DNA follows: TGCGCCAGCAGCTTACGGGTGGCAGATACGCAGTATTTT. Residues: CASSLRVADTQYF.

V gene TRBV7-2 combines with J gene TRBJ2-1; 8 nucleotides agree with TRBD1. Germline CDR1 is SGHTA and CDR2 is FQGNSA. V lost 5 bases and J lost 11; bases outside the gene matches: 8. The CDR3 length is 13 residues. The CDR3 nucleotides are TGTGCCAGCAGCCTAGGACAGGGTTATAAGCAGTTCTTC. This sequence encodes CASSLGQGYKQFF.

This clone came up once. This chain uses TRBV10-1 with TRBJ2-3, with 9 bases identical to TRBD2. Per germline, CDR1 WNHNN and CDR2 SYGVQD (reference sequence). The junction had 7 bases not matched to a gene; V was cut back by 6 bases and J by 3 bases. The CDR3 extends over 15 amino acids. This CDR3 reads CASSSSGKGTDTQYF. In DNA form, the CDR3 reads TGCGCCAGCAGCTCTAGCGGGAAGGGAACAGATACGCAGTATTTT.

This clone showed up just once. The V gene is TRBV9, the J gene TRBJ2-1; 11 bases match TRBD2. The germline CDR1 and CDR2 sequences are SGDLS and YYNGEE. V dropped 3 bases and J dropped 6; count of bases not matched to a gene: 5. The CDR3 sequence is 15 residues long. The CDR3 region has the DNA TGTGCCAGCAGCGCGGATAGCGGGAGGGCCAATGAGCAGTTCTTC. This encodes CASSADSGRANEQFF.

The genes are TRBV25-1 and TRBJ2-2, with 8 bases matching TRBD1. The germline V gene encodes CDR1 MGHDK and CDR2 SYGVNS. The CDR3 totals 14 residues. Trimming took 3 bases from V and 3 from J; bases not matched to a gene: 0. The CDR3 region has the DNA TGTGCCAGCAGTGAGGACAGGGACACCGGGGAGCTGTTTTTT. This encodes CASSEDRDTGELFF. The full variable domain, completed using reference TRBV25-1 and TRBJ2-2, is EADIYQTPRYLVIGTGKKITLECSQTMGHDKMYWYQQDPGMELHLIHYSYGVNSTEKGDLSSESTVSRIRTEHFPLTLESARPSHTSQYLCASSEDRDTGELFFGEGSRLTVL.

The chain joins TRBV10-3 to TRBJ1-1; 9 bases agree with TRBD1. V lost 5 bases to trimming and J lost 7 bases; unmatched junction nucleotides: 17. The CDR3 consists of 17 residues. Germline V CDR1 and CDR2: ENHRY, SYGVKD. The CDR3 sequence is CAISPNPGQGSLGEAFF. Written as DNA, the CDR3 is TGTGCCATCAGTCCGAATCCGGGACAGGGTAGTTTGGGTGAAGCTTTCTTT.

The CDR3 coding sequence is TGTGCCATCAATACCAAACGACTAGCGGGAGACGAGCAGTACTTC. It is translated as CAINTKRLAGDEQYF. The rearrangement links TRBV10-3 to TRBJ2-7, with 12 bases identical to TRBD2. CDR1 and CDR2 (germline): ENHRY, SYGVKD. The CDR3 is 15 residues long. J gave up 5 bases and V 7 bases, and 9 bases lay outside the gene matches.

V gene TRBV5-1 combines with J gene TRBJ1-2, with D perhaps TRBD1 (6 bases). The CDR3 sequence is 14 residues long. Germline CDR1 is SGHRS and CDR2 is YFSETQ. V was trimmed by 3 bases and J by 6 bases, leaving 15 bases between them. The CDR3 sequence: CASSSAGALDGYTF. In nucleotides, the CDR3 is TGCGCCAGCAGCTCGGCAGGGGCCCTCGATGGCTACACCTTC.

Here the CDR3 DNA reads TGTGCCAGCAGCTGGAGCCACATAACGCAAGCCGAGCAGTACTTC. As protein: CASSWSHITQAEQYF. The chain recombines TRBV5-4 with TRBJ2-7; no clear D gene. The CDR3 sequence is 15 residues long. The germline CDR1 and CDR2 sequences are SGHNT and YYREEE (reference sequence). Trimming stripped 3 bases from V and 6 bases from J, with 19 bases between.

The CDR3 protein is CSVLQGAPYEQYF. CDR3 bases: TGCAGCGTTCTACAGGGGGCCCCATACGAGCAGTACTTC. The rearrangement uses TRBV29-1 and TRBJ2-7, with TRBD1 identical over 9 bases. The CDR3 is 13 amino acids. Germline V gene lookup returns CDR1 SQVTM and CDR2 ANQGSEA. The ends lost 5 bases at V and 4 bases at J; junction bases unmatched: 6.

This rearrangement joins TRBV10-3 to TRBJ2-1; D unresolved. The V end was cut by 10 bases, the J end by 5 bases, with 15 bases between. Germline loops: CDR1 ENHRY, CDR2 SYGVKD. The CDR3 length is 13 residues. CDR3 residues: CASAEYWDNEQFF. CDR3 nucleotide sequence: TGTGCCAGCGCGGAATATTGGGACAATGAGCAGTTCTTC.

In DNA, the CDR3 is TGTGCCAGCAGTTGGGTCGGGGGGAGCACAGATACGCAGTATTTT. Residues: CASSWVGGSTDTQYF. V is TRBV6-5 and J is TRBJ2-3, with TRBD2 matching 7 bases. The CDR3 is made up of 15 amino acids. The trim removed 4 bases at V and 0 bases at J, leaving 4 bases unmatched. Germline CDR1 reads MNHEY; CDR2 reads SVGAGI.

Worth noting for this clone: Relative to the germline gene, one junction end is altered; a read error may explain this. The genes are TRBV7-9 and TRBJ1-2, with D perhaps TRBD1 (5 bases). The CDR3 runs 13 residues. Germline V lookup: CDR1 SEHNR, CDR2 FQNEAQ (reference sequence). The CDR3 nucleotides are TGTGCCAGCAACTTAGCCGGGGGGAAGGGCTACACCTTC. It yields the protein CASNLAGGKGYTF.

This clone showed up just once. V gene TRBV6-5 combines with J gene TRBJ2-7; 7 positions match TRBD1. This CDR3 comprises 13 residues. Germline-derived CDR1 and CDR2 are MNHEY and SVGAGI. V was pared by 4 bases and J by 4 bases, with 4 bases of the junction left unmatched. CDR3 coding DNA: TGTGCCAGCAGTTCCGGGACAGAGTACGAGCAGTACTTC. The encoded protein is CASSSGTEYEQYF.

The chain uses TRBV19 and TRBJ2-7, with 13 bases that match TRBD2. The J segment lost 4 bases and the V segment lost 9 bases, leaving 9 bases of the junction unmatched. This CDR3 comprises 15 residues. Germline CDR1 is LNHDA and CDR2 is SQIVND (reference sequence). CDR3 DNA sequence: TGTGCCAGCCCCAAGGGACTAGCGGGACAGTACGAGCAGTACTTC. Encoded protein: CASPKGLAGQYEQYF. The whole variable domain, remainder taken from reference TRBV19 and TRBJ2-7, is DGGITQSPKYLFRKEGQNVTLSCEQNLNHDAMYWYRQDPGQGLRLIYYSQIVNDFQKGDIAEGYSVSREKKESFPLTVTSAQKNPTAFYLCASPKGLAGQYEQYFGPGTRLTVT.

CDR3 region: CAISPTGLASATDTQYF. CDR3 in DNA: TGTGCCATCAGTCCTACCGGACTAGCGTCCGCTACAGATACGCAGTATTTT. The chain employs TRBV10-3 and TRBJ2-3, with 9 bases identical to TRBD2. V lost 5 bases to trimming and J lost 3 bases; unmatched junction nucleotides: 12. The length of the CDR3 is 17 residues. CDR1 and CDR2 from the germline V gene are ENHRY and SYGVKD.

The chain is built from TRBV11-2 and TRBJ1-5; 10 nucleotides match TRBD1. The CDR3 covers 15 residues. V lost 5 bases, J lost 7 bases, and 8 bases stayed unmatched. Germline loops: CDR1 SGHAT, CDR2 FQNNGV. CDR3 coding DNA: TGTGCCAGCAGCGTTAGGGGACAGGGGCGACAGCCCCAGCATTTT. Amino acid sequence: CASSVRGQGRQPQHF.

J is TRBJ2-7 and V is TRBV5-1, with D perhaps matching TRBD1 (5 bases). V gave up 4 bases and J gave up 2 bases, with 10 bases separating them. The germline gives CDR1 SGHRS, CDR2 YFSETQ. The CDR3 is made up of 13 amino acids. CDR3 nucleotide sequence: TGCGCCAGCAGCCTTGACAGACCCTACGAGCAGTACTTC. It codes for CASSLDRPYEQYF.

By its share, this clone is medium-sized. The CDR3 nucleotides read TGTGCCAGCACCCAGACAGGGCAGGGCTACACCTTC. Residues: CASTQTGQGYTF. The V gene is TRBV2, the J gene TRBJ1-2; 7 bases are shared with TRBD1. In germline, CDR1 is SNHLY, CDR2 FYNNEI. Germline trimming cut 7 bases from V and 8 bases from J; bases unmatched to any gene: 7. The CDR3 sequence is 12 residues long.